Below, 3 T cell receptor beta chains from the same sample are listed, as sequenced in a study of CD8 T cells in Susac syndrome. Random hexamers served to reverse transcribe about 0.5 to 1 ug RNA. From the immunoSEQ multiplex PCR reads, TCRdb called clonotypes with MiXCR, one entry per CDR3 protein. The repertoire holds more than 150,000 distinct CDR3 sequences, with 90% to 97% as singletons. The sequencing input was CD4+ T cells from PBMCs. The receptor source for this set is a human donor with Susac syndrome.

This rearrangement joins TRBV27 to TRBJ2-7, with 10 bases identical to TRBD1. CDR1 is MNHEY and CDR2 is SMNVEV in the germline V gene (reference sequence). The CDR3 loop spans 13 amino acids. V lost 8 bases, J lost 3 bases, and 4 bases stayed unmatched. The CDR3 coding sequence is TGTGCCAGCGGTAGGACAGGGGGCTACGAGCAGTACTTC. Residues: CASGRTGGYEQYF.

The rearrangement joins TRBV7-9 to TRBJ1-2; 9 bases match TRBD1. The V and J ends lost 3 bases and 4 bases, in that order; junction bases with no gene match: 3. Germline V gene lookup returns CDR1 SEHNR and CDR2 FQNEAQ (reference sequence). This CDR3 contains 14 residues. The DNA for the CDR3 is TGTGCCAGCAGCTTGGGACAGGGCTCCTATGGCTACACCTTC. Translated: CASSLGQGSYGYTF.

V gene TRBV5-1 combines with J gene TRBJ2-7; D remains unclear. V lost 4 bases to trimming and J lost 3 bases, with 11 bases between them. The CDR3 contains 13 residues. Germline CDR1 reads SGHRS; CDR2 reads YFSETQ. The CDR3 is CASSPANYYEQYF. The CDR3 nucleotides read TGCGCCAGCAGCCCCGCTAATTACTACGAGCAGTACTTC.